The entry that follows covers one TCR beta chain sequence. The sample is drawn from a study of spatial heterogeneity in lung cancer. Study information: Taken at a median of approximately two years after resection, follow-up PBMC samples underwent sequencing when available. An average of more than ten raw reads was observed per unique TCR and UMI combination.

The CDR3 has 15 amino acids. J was trimmed by 5 bases and V by 1 base; bases with no gene match: 6. CDR1 is MGHRA, CDR2 YSYEKL, per germline. Sample time point: blood at routine non-recurrence follow-up after resection. The study sequenced unsorted whole RNA from tumor, nontumor lung or frozen PBMC. Each TCR cDNA molecule bore a unique molecular identifier. TCRdb processed the 5' RACE reads anew with MiXCR; each CDR3 protein has one entry. The repertoire holds 17,000 or so distinct CDR3 sequences, with about a tenth as singletons. This receptor was identified in a female donor with early-stage non-small cell lung cancer. Sequencing used PBMCs, obtained at follow-up. The rearrangement joins TRBV4-1 to TRBJ2-5; 8 bases line up with TRBD1. In nucleotides, the CDR3 is TGCGCCAGCAGCCAAGTCTGGACAGGGTCGGAGACCCAGTACTTC. It is translated as CASSQVWTGSETQYF.